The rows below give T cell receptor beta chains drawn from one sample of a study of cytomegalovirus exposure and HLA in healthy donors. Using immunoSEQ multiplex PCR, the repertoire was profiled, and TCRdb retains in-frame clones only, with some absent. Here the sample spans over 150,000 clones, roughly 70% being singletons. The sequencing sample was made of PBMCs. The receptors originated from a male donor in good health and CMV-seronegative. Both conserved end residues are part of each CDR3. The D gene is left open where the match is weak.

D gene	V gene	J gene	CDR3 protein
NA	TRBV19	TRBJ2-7	CASSIQLSYEQYF
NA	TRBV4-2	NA	CASSQEGGRVEQYF
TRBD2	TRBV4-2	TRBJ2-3	CASSQSTAGGGTDTQYF
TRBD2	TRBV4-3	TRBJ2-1	CASSQEGGGLAGTEQFF
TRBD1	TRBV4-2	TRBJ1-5	CASSQEGGQGSNQPQHF
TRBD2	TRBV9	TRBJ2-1	CASSTRLADSYNEQFF
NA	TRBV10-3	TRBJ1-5	CAISESKRAQDQPQHF
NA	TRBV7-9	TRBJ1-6	CASSLPFNSPLHF
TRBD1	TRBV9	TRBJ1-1	CASSATGGGTEAFF
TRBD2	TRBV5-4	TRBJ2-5	CASSPLAGGEETQYF
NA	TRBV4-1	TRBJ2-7	CASSQDHGQSYEQYF
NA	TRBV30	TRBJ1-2	CAWSGGGEYGYTF
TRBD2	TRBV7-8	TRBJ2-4	CASRRLAGEGKNIQYF
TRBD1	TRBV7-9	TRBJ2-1	CASSLPGQFNEQFF
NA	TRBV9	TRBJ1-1	CASSVKLNTEAFF
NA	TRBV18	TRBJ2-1	CASSPEYMQGTYNEQFF
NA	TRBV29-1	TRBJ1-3	CSVRHRQEGNTIYF
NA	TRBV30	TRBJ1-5	CAWSRGYGNQPQHF
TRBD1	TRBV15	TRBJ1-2	CATSRLGQGAAYGYTF
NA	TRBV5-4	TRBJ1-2	CASSLGYRDIHGYTF
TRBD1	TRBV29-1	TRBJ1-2	CSIKQGLRKNYGYTF
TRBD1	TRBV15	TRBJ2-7	CATSSTGTGFYEQYF
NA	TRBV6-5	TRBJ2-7	CASSDWQAGEQYF
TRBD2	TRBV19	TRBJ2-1	CASRIQPGLAVNEQFF
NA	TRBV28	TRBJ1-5	CASSLAGSQHF